This is a list of T cell receptor beta chains from one sample in a study of persistence of HIV-infected CD4 T cells. TCRdb keeps only in-frame clones here, not all; method: immunoSEQ multiplex PCR. Of more than 35,000 clones in the sample, over 80% were seen once. These receptors are not linked to any known antigen. Material: CD4+ T cells sorted from PBMCs after roughly 19-hour stimulation, obtained from a patient who received antiretroviral therapy. All receptors come from an adult man with HIV who was CMV-seropositive. Each CDR3 is given with its conserved first and last residue. The order of the fields is clone size, J gene, D gene, CDR3 length, V gene, CDR3 protein, CDR3 DNA. A D gene is named only where the DNA matches it firmly. A row's size may be missing; if present it is once, few, many or a size class.

>.|TRBJ1-5|TRBD1|15|TRBV6-5
CASSVGTGDGQPQHF
TGTGCCAGCAGCGTAGGGACAGGGGATGGTCAGCCCCAGCATTTT
>.|TRBJ2-3|TRBD2|16|TRBV19
CASSIKAGGFKDTQYF
TGTGCCAGTAGTATTAAGGCGGGAGGTTTCAAGGATACGCAGTATTTT
>.|TRBJ1-1|.|14|TRBV28
CASSLGPRETEAFF
TGTGCCAGCAGTTTAGGACCTCGCGAGACTGAAGCTTTCTTT
>.|TRBJ1-6|.|15|TRBV9
CASSAQEGYNSPLHF
TGTGCCAGCAGCGCGCAGGAAGGCTATAATTCACCCCTCCACTTT
>.|TRBJ1-2|.|16|TRBV7-9
CASSSLGQGMGYGYTF
TGTGCCAGCAGCTCCCTCGGGCAGGGAATGGGCTATGGCTACACCTTC
>.|TRBJ2-3|TRBD2|14|TRBV18
CASELAGGTDTQYF
TGTGCGTCAGAACTAGCGGGGGGGACAGATACGCAGTATTTT
>.|TRBJ2-5|.|13|TRBV6-2/TRBV6-3
CASSHAVRETQYF
TGTGCCAGCAGTCACGCAGTAAGAGAGACCCAGTACTTC
>.|TRBJ2-3|.|16|TRBV7-3
CASSLGALHNTDTQYF
TGTGCCAGCAGCTTAGGGGCTTTACACAACACAGATACGCAGTATTTT
>.|TRBJ1-1|.|15|TRBV10-3
CAIARGTGGNTEAFF
TGTGCCATCGCTCGGGGCACGGGGGGGAACACTGAAGCTTTCTTT
>.|TRBJ1-2|.|14|TRBV5-1
CASSLAGRVDGYTF
TGCGCCAGCAGCTTGGCCGGCAGGGTTGATGGCTACACCTTC
>.|TRBJ1-1|.|11|TRBV20-1
CSARLRYEAFF
TGCAGTGCTCGTTTACGGTACGAAGCTTTCTTT
>.|TRBJ1-5|TRBD1|15|TRBV7-2
CASSQGGRLDQPQHF
TGTGCCAGCAGCCAGGGGGGGAGATTAGATCAGCCCCAGCATTTT
>.|TRBJ2-7|TRBD1|13|TRBV19
CASRGQGTYEQYF
TGTGCCAGTCGGGGACAGGGCACCTACGAGCAGTACTTC
>.|TRBJ1-1|.|13|TRBV4-2
CASSQEGTMKAFF
TGTGCCAGCAGCCAAGAGGGGACTATGAAAGCTTTCTTT
>.|TRBJ2-2|.|12|TRBV29-1
CSVEMGTGELFF
TGCAGCGTTGAAATGGGGACCGGGGAGCTGTTTTTT
>.|TRBJ1-4|.|13|TRBV5-5
CASSFFTNEKLFF
TGTGCCAGCAGCTTTTTTACTAATGAAAAACTGTTTTTT
>.|TRBJ2-6|.|19|TRBV4-1
CASSQDRERLASGANVLTF
TGCGCCAGCAGCCAAGATCGAGAGCGGTTGGCCTCTGGGGCCAACGTCCTGACTTTC
>.|TRBJ1-3|.|13|TRBV30
CAWSGTGGNTIYF
TGTGCCTGGAGTGGGACGGGAGGAAACACCATATATTTT
>.|TRBJ2-7|TRBD1|14|TRBV4-1
CASSRGQDPLEQYF
TGCGCCAGCAGCCGGGGACAGGACCCTTTAGAGCAGTACTTC
>.|TRBJ2-2|.|15|TRBV7-8
CASSLASEGTGELFF
TGTGCCAGCAGCTTAGCGAGTGAGGGGACCGGGGAGCTGTTTTTT
>.|TRBJ1-5|.|15|TRBV15
CATSRDRTPNQPQHF
TGTGCCACCAGCAGAGATCGGACACCAAATCAGCCCCAGCATTTT
>.|TRBJ2-2|TRBD2|15|TRBV4-3
CASSQGTSGRGELFF
TGCGCCAGCAGCCAAGGGACTAGCGGGAGAGGGGAGCTGTTTTTT
>.|TRBJ2-7|.|14|TRBV6-4
CASSDGGGHGEQYF
TGTGCCAGCAGTGACGGGGGGGGCCACGGCGAGCAGTACTTC
>.|TRBJ1-1|TRBD1|15|TRBV6-5
CASTITGQLNTEAFF
TGTGCCAGCACCATTACGGGACAGCTGAACACTGAAGCTTTCTTT
>.|TRBJ2-1|TRBD2|15|TRBV7-6
CASSLGRGRGDEQFF
TGTGCCAGCAGCTTGGGTCGCGGGAGGGGGGATGAGCAGTTCTTC
>.|TRBJ2-2|.|12|TRBV6-5
CASGIGAGELFF
TGTGCCAGCGGGATCGGGGCCGGGGAGCTGTTTTTT
>once|TRBJ1-6|.|15|TRBV14
CASSQGGSYNSPLHF
TGTGCCAGCAGCCAAGGGGGGTCCTATAATTCACCCCTCCACTTT
>.|TRBJ2-3|.|12|TRBV7-8
CASSPSKVGQYF
TGTGCCAGCAGCCCCAGTAAGGTTGGGCAGTATTTT
>.|TRBJ1-6|.|15|TRBV28
CASTQTGPVGSPLHF
TGTGCCAGCACTCAGACAGGACCGGTCGGTTCACCCCTCCACTTT
>.|TRBJ2-7|.|17|TRBV5-1
CASSSPRQGPFSYEQYF
TGCGCCAGCAGCTCACCTCGGCAGGGCCCTTTCTCCTACGAGCAGTACTTC
>.|TRBJ1-3|TRBD1|16|TRBV6-5
CASSYSMTGGGNTIYF
TGTGCCAGCAGTTACTCGATGACAGGGGGGGGAAACACCATATATTTT
>.|TRBJ1-2|.|13|TRBV6-5
CASSYNSFYGYTF
TGTGCCAGCAGTTACAATTCGTTCTATGGCTACACCTTC
>.|TRBJ2-1|.|14|TRBV19
CASRNSGGEHEQFF
TGTGCCAGTAGGAATAGCGGCGGAGAGCATGAGCAGTTCTTC
>.|TRBJ2-2|TRBD1|18|TRBV10-1
CAKLPGQGTSGGTGELFF
TGCGCCAAACTACCGGGACAGGGGACCTCCGGGGGCACCGGGGAGCTGTTTTTT
>few|TRBJ1-1|.|16|TRBV7-2
CASSSSGTGARTEAFF
TGTGCCAGCAGCTCCTCGGGAACGGGGGCGCGGACTGAAGCTTTCTTT
>.|TRBJ1-5|.|13|TRBV19
CASSDSRNQPQHF
TGTGCCAGTAGTGACAGCCGCAATCAGCCCCAGCATTTT
>.|TRBJ1-2|.|15|TRBV6-4
CASSEGGSTNYGYTF
TGTGCCAGCAGTGAGGGCGGATCTACTAACTATGGCTACACCTTC
>.|TRBJ1-2|.|14|TRBV19
CASTKEGGNYGYTF
TGTGCCAGTACCAAGGAGGGGGGGAACTATGGCTACACCTTC
>.|TRBJ2-1|TRBD1|13|TRBV7-2
CASSSGQVPRQFF
TGTGCCAGCAGCTCGGGACAGGTCCCCAGGCAGTTCTTC
>.|TRBJ2-7|TRBD2|20|TRBV10-1
CASSDFTLAGGPLTSYEQYF
TGCGCCAGCAGTGACTTCACCTTAGCGGGGGGGCCCTTAACCTCCTACGAGCAGTACTTC
>.|TRBJ1-1|.|16|TRBV7-2
CASSLSQGRGNPEAFF
TGTGCCAGCAGCTTATCTCAGGGAAGGGGGAACCCTGAAGCTTTCTTT
>.|TRBJ1-2|TRBD1|16|TRBV6-5
CASSYGRGTANYGYTF
TGTGCCAGCAGTTACGGACGTGGGACAGCGAACTATGGCTACACCTTC
>.|TRBJ2-3|.|14|TRBV5-1
CASSLAKSTDTQYF
TGCGCCAGCAGCTTGGCGAAAAGCACAGATACGCAGTATTTT
>.|TRBJ1-2|.|14|TRBV5-1
CASGPYSDNYGYTF
TGCGCCAGCGGACCTTACAGCGATAACTATGGCTACACCTTC
>.|TRBJ1-2|.|13|TRBV14
CASSNPGRYGYTF
TGTGCCAGCAGCAACCCTGGCCGTTATGGCTACACCTTC
>.|TRBJ1-2|.|12|TRBV18
CASSSGTGGYTF
TGTGCCAGCTCATCCGGGACGGGTGGCTACACCTTC
>once|TRBJ2-7|.|15|TRBV27
CASAFVPSASYEQYF
TGTGCCAGCGCCTTCGTTCCTAGCGCCTCCTACGAGCAGTACTTC
>.|TRBJ2-5|TRBD1|11|TRBV20-1
CSVNRGETQYF
TGCAGTGTCAACAGGGGGGAGACCCAGTACTTC
>.|TRBJ1-6|.|14|TRBV25-1
CASSDPGGRLPLHF
TGTGCCAGCAGTGACCCAGGAGGGAGACTACCCCTCCACTTT